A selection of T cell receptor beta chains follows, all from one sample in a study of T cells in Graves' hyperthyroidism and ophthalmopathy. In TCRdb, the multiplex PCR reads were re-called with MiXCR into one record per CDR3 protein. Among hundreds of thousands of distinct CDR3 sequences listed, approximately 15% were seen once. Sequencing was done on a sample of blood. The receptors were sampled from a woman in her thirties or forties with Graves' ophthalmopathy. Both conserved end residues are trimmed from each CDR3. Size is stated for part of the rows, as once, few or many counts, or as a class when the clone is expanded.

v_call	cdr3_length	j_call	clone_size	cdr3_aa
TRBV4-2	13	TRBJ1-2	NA	ASSQAEGGDYGYT
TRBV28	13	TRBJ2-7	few	ASTTWTGISYEQY
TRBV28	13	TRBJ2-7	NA	ASSRPGTGSYEQY
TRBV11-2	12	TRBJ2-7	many	ASSLGRGLYEQY
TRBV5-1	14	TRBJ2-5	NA	ASSLATGGVSETQY
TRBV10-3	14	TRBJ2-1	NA	AISESSPQERREQF
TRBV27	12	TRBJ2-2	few	ASSSRFGTGELF
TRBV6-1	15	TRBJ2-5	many	ASSDPPMPSLQETQY
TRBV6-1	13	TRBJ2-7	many	ASYVNGDLTYEQY
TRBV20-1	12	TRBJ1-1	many	SARVTGRNTEAF
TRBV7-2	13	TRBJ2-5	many	ASSARRGVWETQY
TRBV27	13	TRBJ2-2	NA	ASSLRWTNTGELF
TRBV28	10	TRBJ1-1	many	ASSVVTGEAF
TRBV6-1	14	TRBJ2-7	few	ASRETSGRARDEQY
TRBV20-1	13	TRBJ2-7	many	SARDSGDRGYEQY
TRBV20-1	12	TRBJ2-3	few	SAGPAGGRDTQY
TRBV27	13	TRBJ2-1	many	ASSLLGQTYNEQF
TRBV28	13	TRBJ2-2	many	ASSARDRETGELF
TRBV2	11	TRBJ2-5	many	ASSRGGGETQY
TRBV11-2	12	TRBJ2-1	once	ASSLEFSQDEQF
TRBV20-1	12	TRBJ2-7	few	SARKWSSGSEQY
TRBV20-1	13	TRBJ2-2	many	SAREGQGDIGELF
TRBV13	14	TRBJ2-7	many	ASSFAGTGASYEQY
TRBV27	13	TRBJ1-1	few	ASSLNRHMNTGAF
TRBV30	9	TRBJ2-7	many	AWKDVYEQY
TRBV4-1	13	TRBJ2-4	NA	ASSQETGVKNIQY
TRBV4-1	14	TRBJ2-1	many	ASSQGLAGVSNEQF
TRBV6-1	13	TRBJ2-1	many	ASSEEGQAHNEQF
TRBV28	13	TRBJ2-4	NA	ASSGRTRAKNIQY
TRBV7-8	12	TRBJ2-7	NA	ASSLNLAPYEQY
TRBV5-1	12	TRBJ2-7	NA	ASSSLAGSYEQY
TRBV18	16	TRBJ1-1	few	ASSFMPDRGVQNTEAF
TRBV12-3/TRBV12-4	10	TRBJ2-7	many	ASKTGSYEQY
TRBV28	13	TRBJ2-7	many	ASRTSGRMGYEQY
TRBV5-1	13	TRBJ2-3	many	ASSRGTSGGDTQY
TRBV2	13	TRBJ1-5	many	ASSDYSYSNQPQH
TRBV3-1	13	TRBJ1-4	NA	ASSQVGRGNEKLF
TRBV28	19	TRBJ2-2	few	ASSLFPGGTGGSANTGELF
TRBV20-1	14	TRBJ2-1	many	SARDPGQGGYNEQF
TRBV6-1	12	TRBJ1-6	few	ASRKGQLDSPLH
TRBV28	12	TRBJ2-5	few	ASSSGQAKETQY
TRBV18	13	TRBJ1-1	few	ASSPVEGANTEAF
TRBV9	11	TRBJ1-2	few	ASRGQEYYGYT
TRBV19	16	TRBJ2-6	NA	ASKGATVRPSGANVLT
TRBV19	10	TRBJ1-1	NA	ASNWRGSEAF
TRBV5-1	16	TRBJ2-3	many	ASSLHLAAQPGTDTQY
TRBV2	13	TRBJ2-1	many	ASSEAGAAYNEQF
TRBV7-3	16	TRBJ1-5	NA	ASSSGDPLMGCNQPQH
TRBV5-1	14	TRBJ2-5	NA	ASSLGYQQHQETQY
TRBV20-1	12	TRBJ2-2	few	SAKSGSATGELF
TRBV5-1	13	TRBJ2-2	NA	ASSPGQGATGELF
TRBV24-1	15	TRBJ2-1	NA	ATSDLSGTGTYNEQF
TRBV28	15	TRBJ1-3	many	ASRQSEGVTSGNTIY
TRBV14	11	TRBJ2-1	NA	ASSLTYYNEQF
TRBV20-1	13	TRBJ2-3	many	SARDTILTTDTQY
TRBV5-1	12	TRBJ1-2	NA	ASSPGPTRDGYT
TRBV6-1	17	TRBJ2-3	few	ASSDPRVYGTSPTDTQY
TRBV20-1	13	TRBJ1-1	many	SAREHVGDFTEAF
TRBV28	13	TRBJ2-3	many	ASSRGTLGTDTQY